This T cell receptor (beta chain) was sequenced for a study of T cell responses to AZD1222 COVID-19 vaccine. This clone has more than one count but fewer than ten. As yet, its antigen is unknown. This CDR3 has 13 amino acids. CDR1 and CDR2 from the germline V gene are SGHRS and YFSETQ. V was clipped by 0 bases and J by 6 bases; unmatched bases: 2. Broader study findings: It should be noted that donors were predominantly white British and more often female, and clonal diversity was possibly underestimated. Researchers took repertoire samples only after the peak T cell response had come. Researchers report vaccine-associated CD4 TCRs spanning spike, with dominance at 160-218 and 743-854. A reported finding is that nearly half of spike-specific TCRs target unmutated variant regions.

Libraries were prepared by immunoSEQ multiplex PCR; TCRdb keeps only in-frame clonotypes and omits some of them. Of 200,000 or so clones listed, 85% to 90% are singletons. The sequence derives from an adult in good health. The sequencing used peripheral blood, collected on day 0 of MenACWY control vaccination. The V and J genes are TRBV5-1 and TRBJ2-7, with 8 bases matching TRBD1. Here the CDR3 DNA reads TGCGCCAGCAGCTTGGATACAGGGGGCGAGCAGTACTTC. It codes for CASSLDTGGEQYF.